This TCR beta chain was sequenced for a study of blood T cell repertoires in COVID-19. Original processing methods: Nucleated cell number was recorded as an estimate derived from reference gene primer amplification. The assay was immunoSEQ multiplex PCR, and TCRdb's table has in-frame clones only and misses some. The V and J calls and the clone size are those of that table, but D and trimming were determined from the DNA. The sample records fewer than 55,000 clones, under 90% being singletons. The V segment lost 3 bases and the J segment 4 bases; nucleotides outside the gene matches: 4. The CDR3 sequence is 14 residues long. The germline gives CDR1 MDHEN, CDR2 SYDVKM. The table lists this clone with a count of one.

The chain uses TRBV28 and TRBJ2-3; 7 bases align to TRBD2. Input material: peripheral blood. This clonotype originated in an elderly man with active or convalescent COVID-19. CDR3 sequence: CASSFLSGADTQYF. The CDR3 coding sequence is TGTGCCAGCAGTTTTCTCAGCGGGGCAGATACGCAGTATTTT.